Only a few counts were recorded for the clone carrying this T cell receptor beta chain. Its antigen is as yet unknown. The study reverse transcribed the entire isolated RNA, so it sequenced expressed TCRB transcripts. Only in-frame clones appear in the TCRdb table, and some are missing; sequencing was by immunoSEQ multiplex PCR. The table lists around 450,000 clones, about 10% of them singletons, with 0.04% to 0.05% in the top ten. The sample originates from a study of beta chain features in type 1 diabetes. Regarding the study as a whole: Type 1 diabetes patients had TCRB CDR3s that were shorter (moderately but significantly so) in all four CD4+ subsets. Relative to healthy donors, patients appeared to have naive, central memory and Treg TCRB repertoires that were more similar. For type 1 diabetes patients, VDJ junctions showed fewer insertions and more deletions.

Germline V gene data show CDR1 as GTSNPN and CDR2 as SVGIG (reference sequence). The V end was cut by 5 bases, the J end by 3 bases, with 19 bases between. CDR3 length equals 15 residues. The rearrangement links TRBV30 to TRBJ1-2; possible D gene TRBD1, 5 bases. This TCR was sampled from a woman under 30 in good health. Material: naive CD4+ T cells from blood. This chain's CDR3 is CAWGDGTSGYYGYTF. CDR3 nucleotides: TGTGCCTGGGGAGATGGGACGTCAGGGTACTATGGCTACACCTTC.